The subject of this entry is one TCR beta chain. This sample is drawn from a study of blood T cell repertoires in COVID-19. Across the whole study: The United States, Italy and Spain were the sources of the acute and convalescent COVID-19 samples. In each case, the material was cDNA or gDNA derived from T cells, B-cell-depleted T cells, or PBMCs.

Per the original data handling: Estimation of nucleated cell counts relied on the amplification of reference gene primers. TCRdb's copy holds only in-frame clones and misses some; the assay was immunoSEQ multiplex PCR. That table is the source of V, J and clone size, and D and trimming were worked out from the DNA. The sample includes 300,000 to 400,000 clones, roughly 91% of them seen just once. The clonotype was recovered from a man aged 50-59 years with active or convalescent COVID-19. The source material was peripheral blood.

The CDR3 DNA follows: TGTGCCAGTAGTATAACTAGCATAAATGAGCAGTTCTTC. This codes for CASSITSINEQFF. The V call is TRBV19, the J call TRBJ2-1; the D gene is possibly TRBD2 (6 bases). The germline V gene encodes CDR1 LNHDA and CDR2 SQIVND (reference sequence). V lost 2 bases and J 7 bases, leaving 9 bases between the germline ends. The CDR3 has 13 residues.